The 22 T cell receptor beta chains below come from one sample, sequenced in a study of blood T cell repertoires in COVID-19. This table comes from immunoSEQ multiplex PCR, and its TCRdb copy is limited to in-frame clones, with some not included. The sample consists of around 230,000 clones, about 88% of them appearing once. The source material was peripheral blood. The receptors were gathered from a man between 35 and 55 years old with acute or convalescent COVID-19.

The V call is TRBV30, the J call TRBJ2-1; D unclear. The germline V gene encodes CDR1 GTSNPN and CDR2 SVGIG (reference sequence). The V end lost 5 bases, the J end lost 1 base, and 12 bases lay between the germline ends. This CDR3 is 14 amino acids long. Written as DNA, the CDR3 is TGTGCCTGGGCCGTTCGGGTATCCTACAATGAGCAGTTCTTC. Residues: CAWAVRVSYNEQFF.

This sequence joins TRBV7-3 and TRBJ2-5; a weak D match, TRBD2 (6 bases). V was clipped by 5 bases and J by 7 bases, with 14 bases between them. Germline CDR1 and CDR2: SGHTA and FQGTGA. This CDR3 contains 13 residues. CDR3 sequence (DNA): TGTGCCAGCAGCCCCCATGCAGCGGGGACCCAGTACTTC. Its translation: CASSPHAAGTQYF.

This chain connects TRBV25-1 to TRBJ1-4; weak D call: TRBD1 (6 bases). V lost 1 base and J lost 8, with 17 bases in between. The CDR3 extends over 16 amino acids. Germline V gives CDR1 MGHDK, CDR2 SYGVNS. The CDR3 here is CASSELGRGAREKLFF. The CDR3, as DNA: TGTGCCAGCAGTGAATTAGGGAGGGGGGCGCGCGAAAAACTGTTTTTT.

The chain employs TRBV3-1 (or the pseudogene TRBV3-2) and TRBJ1-1; 7 bases fit TRBD1. V was clipped by 1 base and J by 3 bases; unmatched bases: 5. The V gene's germline CDR1 is LGHDT and CDR2 YNNKEL (reference sequence). The CDR3 sequence is 15 residues long. The CDR3, as DNA: TGTGCCAGCAGCCAAGTTTGGACAGGTGACACTGAAGCTTTCTTT. Protein sequence: CASSQVWTGDTEAFF.

The V call is TRBV7-9, the J call TRBJ2-1, with 13 nucleotides matching TRBD2. Trimming removed 3 bases from V and 2 bases from J; junction bases left unmatched: 7. The length of the CDR3 is 18 residues. Germline V CDR1 and CDR2: SEHNR, FQNEAQ (reference sequence). In DNA, the CDR3 is TGTGCCAGCAGCTTCCCGGGACTAGCGGGGAGGACCTACAATGAGCAGTTCTTC. It specifies CASSFPGLAGRTYNEQFF. Filled out from reference TRBV7-9 and TRBJ2-1, the complete variable domain reads DTGVSQNPRHKITKRGQNVTFRCDPISEHNRLYWYRQTLGQGPEFLTYFQNEAQLEKSRLLSDRFSAERPKGSFSTLEIQRTEQGDSAMYLCASSFPGLAGRTYNEQFFGPGTRLTVL.

The chain employs TRBV11-2 and TRBJ1-2; TRBD1 aligns across 7 bases. The CDR3 has 14 residues. Germline V CDR1 and CDR2: SGHAT, FQNNGV. V gave up 5 bases and J gave up 5 bases; unmatched junction bases: 8. CDR3 DNA sequence: TGTGCCAGCAGCCTAGGGGACAGTGGGTATGGCTACACCTTC. This encodes CASSLGDSGYGYTF.

The chain uses TRBV9 and TRBJ1-2; no clear D gene. This CDR3 comprises 13 residues. The germline CDR1 and CDR2 sequences are SGDLS and YYNGEE. The V gene lost 2 bases and the J gene lost 6 bases, with 11 bases spanning the gap. CDR3 protein: CASSVGPVDGYTF. CDR3 nucleotide sequence: TGTGCCAGCAGCGTGGGCCCCGTGGATGGCTACACCTTC.

This chain joins TRBV28 and TRBJ2-7, with D unclear. The germline CDR1 and CDR2 sequences are MDHEN and SYDVKM. The CDR3 spans 12 residues. V lost 6 bases and J lost 3, with 9 bases in between. CDR3 nucleotides: TGTGCCAGCAGGTCAGTTGTCTACGAGCAGTACTTC. It is translated as CASRSVVYEQYF. Full variable domain (remainder filled in from reference TRBV28 and TRBJ2-7): DVKVTQSSRYLVKRTGEKVFLECVQDMDHENMFWYRQDPGLGLRLIYFSYDVKMKEKGDIPEGYSVSREKKERFSLILESASTNQTSMYLCASRSVVYEQYFGPGTRLTVT.

J is TRBJ2-2 and V is TRBV13, with D uncertain. The germline V and J ends were trimmed by 4 bases and 7 bases, with 4 bases remaining between them. Germline V gives CDR1 PRHDT, CDR2 FYEKMQ (reference sequence). The CDR3 is 11 amino acids. Here the CDR3 DNA reads TGTGCCAGCAGCTCAGTCGGGGAGCTGTTTTTT. This encodes CASSSVGELFF.

CDR3 nucleotide sequence: TGTGCCAGTAGTATAGATCGGAGCTATGGCTACACCTTC. It is translated as CASSIDRSYGYTF. The V gene is TRBV19, the J gene TRBJ1-2; D unclear. This CDR3 comprises 13 residues. Between the trimmed V and J ends, which lost 0 bases and 4 bases, there was a span of 6 bases. Looked up from germline, CDR1 is LNHDA and CDR2 is SQIVND (reference sequence).

V gene TRBV29-1 combines with J gene TRBJ1-2; 10 nucleotides align to TRBD1. The CDR3 contains 12 residues. Germline V gene lookup returns CDR1 SQVTM and CDR2 ANQGSEA. V was clipped by 8 bases and J by 6 bases; unmatched bases: 6. In nucleotides, the CDR3 is TGCAGCCCTGGACAGGGGGAGGATGGCTACACCTTC. It codes for CSPGQGEDGYTF.

On this clone itself: Other nucleotide sequences from this sample produce the same CDR3. The chain uses TRBV12-3 or TRBV12-4 and TRBJ1-1; D not certain. The germline V and J ends were trimmed by 3 bases and 4 bases, with 6 bases remaining between them. This CDR3 has 12 amino acids. CDR3 sequence reads: CASSLSGTEAFF. CDR3 in DNA: TGTGCCAGCAGTTTGTCAGGCACTGAAGCTTTCTTT.

The chain links TRBV7-2 to TRBJ2-7; D might be TRBD1 (6 bases). The CDR3 loop spans 15 amino acids. The germline V gene has CDR1 SGHTA and CDR2 FQGNSA. V lost 5 bases to trimming and J lost 0 bases, with 14 bases between them. Here the CDR3 reads CASSRAGGNSYEQYF. CDR3 nucleotide sequence: TGTGCCAGCAGCCGTGCTGGGGGCAACTCCTACGAGCAGTACTTC.

The CDR3 reads CASRPTLYEQYF. The CDR3 nucleotides read TGTGCAAGTCGCCCGACACTCTACGAGCAGTACTTC. This chain links TRBV12-2 with TRBJ2-7; the table's D call TRBD1 went unverified against the DNA. TRBV12-2 has pseudogene status. The CDR3 sequence is 12 residues long.

The chain links TRBV4-1 to TRBJ2-3; 14 bases agree with TRBD2. The CDR3 sequence is 15 residues long. The V gene's germline CDR1 is MGHRA and CDR2 YSYEKL. The ends lost 9 bases at V and 4 bases at J; junction bases unmatched: 6. CDR3 sequence reads: CASARTSGGPDTQYF. DNA of the CDR3: TGCGCCAGTGCGAGGACTAGCGGGGGGCCAGATACGCAGTATTTT.

J is TRBJ2-6 and V is TRBV5-1, with a tentative D call TRBD2 (5 bases). V lost 4 bases and J lost 0, with 17 bases in between. Per germline, CDR1 SGHRS and CDR2 YFSETQ. The CDR3 totals 18 residues. The CDR3 sequence: CASSPYDYTDSGANVLTF. In DNA, the CDR3 is TGCGCCAGCAGCCCCTACGACTATACAGACTCTGGGGCCAACGTCCTGACTTTC.

The genes are TRBV7-9 and TRBJ1-2; D may be TRBD1 (5 bases). V lost 2 bases to trimming and J lost 2 bases, with 18 bases between them. The CDR3 length is 17 residues. The germline V gene has CDR1 SEHNR and CDR2 FQNEAQ (reference sequence). The CDR3 is CASSLPDFQGLNYGYTF. CDR3 coding DNA: TGTGCCAGCAGCTTACCTGATTTCCAGGGTCTCAACTATGGCTACACCTTC.

This chain links TRBV7-2 with TRBJ2-5; 14 positions match TRBD2. CDR1 and CDR2 from the germline V gene are SGHTA and FQGNSA. The V and J ends lost 6 bases and 5 bases, in that order; junction bases with no gene match: 8. CDR3 length: 16 amino acids. The chain's CDR3 is CASRRPGLAGVETQYF. DNA of the CDR3: TGTGCCAGCAGACGACCGGGACTAGCGGGAGTGGAGACCCAGTACTTC.

The gene calls are TRBV19 and TRBJ2-1; 10 bases agree with TRBD2. The CDR3 length is 17 residues. Unmatched junction bases numbered 12, after V lost 5 bases and J lost 5 bases. The V gene's germline CDR1 is LNHDA and CDR2 SQIVND (reference sequence). CDR3 sequence: CASSPSGRESGNNEQFF. The CDR3 region has the DNA TGTGCCAGTAGTCCTAGCGGGAGAGAATCAGGAAACAATGAGCAGTTCTTC.

The V gene is TRBV24-1, the J gene TRBJ1-2; D may be TRBD1 (5 bases). Germline V gene sequence: CDR1 KGHDR, CDR2 SFDVKD. The CDR3 runs to 13 residues. V dropped 9 bases and J dropped 2 bases, with 12 bases sitting between them. The CDR3 is CATGGGVNYGYTF. The CDR3 nucleotides are TGTGCCACCGGCGGGGGAGTCAACTATGGCTACACCTTC.

V and J are TRBV19 and TRBJ2-4; D is undetermined. Germline assignment: CDR1 LNHDA and CDR2 SQIVND (reference sequence). V lost 3 bases to trimming and J lost 1 base, with 10 bases between them. The CDR3 has 15 amino acids. The DNA for the CDR3 is TGTGCCAGTAGTATCTCTAGATTTGCCAAAAACATTCAGTACTTC. It is translated as CASSISRFAKNIQYF.

The V and J genes are TRBV28 and TRBJ2-5, with 10 bases matching TRBD2. Germline loops: CDR1 MDHEN, CDR2 SYDVKM. Unmatched junction bases numbered 3, after V lost 1 base and J lost 1 base. The CDR3 is made up of 16 amino acids. Here the CDR3 reads CASSLSLAGLQETQYF. The CDR3 DNA reads as TGTGCCAGCAGTTTATCACTAGCGGGACTCCAAGAGACCCAGTACTTC.